This TCR beta chain was found in a study of blood T cell repertoires in COVID-19. Study context: The samples span acute and convalescent COVID-19 from the United States, Italy and Spain.

Germline V lookup: CDR1 KGHSH, CDR2 LQKENI. Trimming removed 5 bases from V and 0 bases from J, with 20 bases in between. This CDR3 has 18 residues. TCRdb's copy holds only in-frame clones and misses some; the assay was immunoSEQ multiplex PCR. The sample includes 150,000 or so clones, 91% of them seen just once. The chain combines TRBV18 with TRBJ1-3; D remains unclear. What was sequenced was peripheral blood. This TCR was sampled from a man aged 50 to 59 with acute or convalescent COVID-19. This CDR3 is CASSALSRSGSSGNTIYF. In DNA, the CDR3 is TGTGCCAGCTCAGCTCTCTCCCGGAGTGGGAGCTCTGGAAACACCATATATTTT.